The 16 T cell receptor beta chains below come from one sample, sequenced in a study of T cells in localized non-small cell lung cancer. Clones were sequenced by immunoSEQ multiplex PCR, and TCRdb holds only the in-frame ones, with some missing. The table lists 2,600 or so clones, around 25% of them singletons, with around 15% in the top ten. Sequences were derived from lung tumor tissue, sampled before any cancer treatment. The receptors were gathered from a female donor older than 55 with stage I lung adenocarcinoma.

The chain is built from TRBV15 and TRBJ2-3; 11 bases fit TRBD2. CDR3 length: 15 amino acids. With V trimmed by 4 bases and J by 6 bases, 6 bases remained unmatched. Per germline, CDR1 LNHNV and CDR2 YYDKDF (reference sequence). The CDR3 sequence: CATSTSGRYGDTQYF. Here the CDR3 DNA reads TGTGCCACCAGCACTAGCGGGAGGTACGGGGATACGCAGTATTTT. Drawing the rest from reference TRBV15 and TRBJ2-3, the complete variable domain is DAMVIQNPRYQVTQFGKPVTLSCSQTLNHNVMYWYQQKSSQAPKLLFHYYDKDFNNEADTPDNFQSRRPNTSFCFLDIRSPGLGDTAMYLCATSTSGRYGDTQYFGPGTRLTVL.

This clone turned up a few times. The chain uses TRBV5-1 and TRBJ2-3; D uncertain. From germline, CDR1 is SGHRS and CDR2 YFSETQ. The CDR3 covers 15 residues. V was pared by 3 bases and J by 0 bases, with 11 bases between. This CDR3 is CASSWAEFSTDTQYF. DNA for the CDR3: TGCGCCAGCAGCTGGGCGGAATTCAGCACAGATACGCAGTATTTT.

The J gene is TRBJ1-5, the V gene TRBV19; D is unclear. The CDR3 spans 12 residues. CDR1 is LNHDA, CDR2 SQIVND, per germline (reference sequence). Between the trimmed V and J ends, which lost 4 bases and 6 bases, there was a span of 7 bases. Here the CDR3 DNA reads TGTGCCAGTAGTAGGCGAGGTCAGCCCCAGCATTTT. This translates into CASSRRGQPQHF.

The chain employs TRBV7-5 and TRBJ2-2; the table's D call, TRBD2, has no DNA check behind it. TRBV7-5 is a documented pseudogene. The CDR3 length is 16 residues. The CDR3 DNA reads as TGTGCCAGCAGCCTAAGGACTAGTTTCATCCCCGGGGAGCTGTTTTTT. It encodes CASSLRTSFIPGELFF.

In its sample, this clone was seen a few times. V and J are TRBV18 and TRBJ2-2; a possible D gene is TRBD2 (6 bases). Germline CDR1 is KGHSH and CDR2 is LQKENI. Deletions cut 5 bases from V and 6 bases from J, with 10 bases between. The CDR3 is made up of 13 amino acids. The CDR3, as DNA: TGTGCCAGCTCAAGCACGGGGGCCGGGGAGCTGTTTTTT. Translated: CASSSTGAGELFF.

The chain links TRBV6-8 to TRBJ1-1; D may be TRBD1 (5 bases). V lost 5 bases and J 2 bases, leaving 15 bases between the germline ends. CDR1 and CDR2 from the germline V gene are MNHGY and SAAAGT. The CDR3 covers 15 residues. The CDR3 protein is CASSARQGVNTEAFF. In DNA form, the CDR3 reads TGTGCCAGCAGTGCGCGGCAGGGCGTAAACACTGAAGCTTTCTTT.

The V gene is TRBV6-8, the J gene TRBJ1-5, with 10 bases that match TRBD1. The J segment lost 6 bases and the V segment lost 5 bases, leaving 4 bases of the junction unmatched. The V gene's germline CDR1 is MNHGY and CDR2 SAAAGT. This CDR3 comprises 14 residues. The CDR3 DNA sequence: TGTGCCAGCAGTGAGAGGACAGGGGGTCAGCCCCAGCATTTT. This encodes CASSERTGGQPQHF.

This clone has just a few counts. CDR3 bases: TGTGCCAGCTCACCACCGGACAGCAGGGAGACCCAGTACTTC. Amino acid sequence: CASSPPDSRETQYF. The chain has TRBV18 and TRBJ2-5, with TRBD1 as a possible D gene (6 bases). V was cut by 0 bases and J by 5 bases, with 10 bases left in between. The V gene's germline CDR1 is KGHSH and CDR2 LQKENI. The CDR3 spans 14 residues. Combining the CDR3 with reference TRBV18 and TRBJ2-5 gives the whole variable domain NAGVMQNPRHLVRRRGQEARLRCSPMKGHSHVYWYRQLPEEGLKFMVYLQKENIIDESGMPKERFSAEFPKEGPSILRIQQVVRGDSAAYFCASSPPDSRETQYFGPGTRLLVL.

V usage is TRBV2 and J usage is TRBJ1-2, with 8 bases fitting TRBD1. This CDR3 comprises 16 residues. With V trimmed by 2 bases and J by 7 bases, 12 bases remained unmatched. The germline gives CDR1 SNHLY, CDR2 FYNNEI. The CDR3 here is CASSESVQGAGSGYTF. As DNA, the CDR3 is TGTGCCAGCAGTGAAAGCGTCCAGGGGGCAGGTAGTGGCTACACCTTC.

This clone occurred a few times. The rearrangement joins TRBV9 to TRBJ2-5, with 9 bases aligning to TRBD1. Germline V CDR1 and CDR2: SGDLS, YYNGEE. Trimming at V came to 4 bases and at J to 7 bases, leaving 8 bases not matched to a gene. The CDR3 is made up of 14 amino acids. CDR3 loop: CASSPGQGTGTQYF. Here the CDR3 DNA reads TGTGCCAGCAGCCCTGGACAGGGGACCGGGACCCAGTACTTC. The entire variable domain, with the rest obtained from reference TRBV9 and TRBJ2-5, is as follows: DSGVTQTPKHLITATGQRVTLRCSPRSGDLSVYWYQQSLDQGLQFLIQYYNGEERAKGNILERFSAQQFPDLHSELNLSSLELGDSALYFCASSPGQGTGTQYFGPGTRLLVL.

The gene calls are TRBV18 and TRBJ1-1, with 7 bases that match TRBD1. The CDR3 is 17 amino acids. Trimming took 4 bases from V and 3 from J; bases not matched to a gene: 14. Germline-derived CDR1 and CDR2 are KGHSH and LQKENI. This chain's CDR3 is CASSQNEAGGHHTEAFF. The CDR3, as DNA: TGTGCCAGCTCACAAAATGAAGCAGGGGGACATCACACTGAAGCTTTCTTT.

The chain employs TRBV9 and TRBJ1-2; 7 bases align to TRBD1. Germline trimming cut 5 bases from V and 7 bases from J; bases unmatched to any gene: 5. CDR3 length equals 12 residues. Germline V CDR1 and CDR2: SGDLS, YYNGEE. The CDR3 DNA is TGTGCCAGCAGTCTCGACAGGGCTGGCTACACCTTC. Protein: CASSLDRAGYTF.

The chain links TRBV6-8 to TRBJ1-2, with unresolved D. The CDR3 totals 13 residues. The germline CDR1 and CDR2 sequences are MNHGY and SAAAGT. V was trimmed by 8 bases and J by 3 bases, leaving 13 bases between them. CDR3: CASFRDSDYGYTF. CDR3 DNA sequence: TGTGCCAGCTTCCGGGATTCTGACTATGGCTACACCTTC.

By proportion, this clone is medium-sized. The chain recombines TRBV6-8 with TRBJ1-2; 7 nucleotides align to TRBD1. Germline-derived CDR1 and CDR2 are MNHGY and SAAAGT. V lost 6 bases and J lost 3; bases outside the gene matches: 4. There are 13 residues in the CDR3. The CDR3 is CASRTGVDYGYTF. The CDR3 DNA is TGTGCCAGCAGAACAGGGGTGGACTATGGCTACACCTTC.

This clone was recorded once. This chain connects TRBV19 to TRBJ2-3; D possibly corresponds to TRBD1 (6 bases). The CDR3 has 13 amino acids. V was shortened by 9 bases and J by 5 bases, with 15 bases between the two germline ends. Germline loops: CDR1 LNHDA, CDR2 SQIVND (reference sequence). In nucleotides, the CDR3 is TGTGCCAGCTACAACAGGGTAGGAGATACGCAGTATTTT. Its protein product is CASYNRVGDTQYF.

The rearrangement uses TRBV30 and TRBJ2-1; 9 bases align to TRBD1. The V and J ends lost 4 bases and 7 bases, in that order; junction bases with no gene match: 14. There are 16 residues in the CDR3. Germline V gene data show CDR1 as GTSNPN and CDR2 as SVGIG (reference sequence). CDR3 in amino acids: CAWIPMVGQGTNEQFF. The CDR3 DNA sequence: TGTGCCTGGATCCCTATGGTGGGACAGGGAACGAATGAGCAGTTCTTC.